This entry lists 27 T cell receptor beta chains sequenced from one sample in a study of vaccination and CD4 T cells after COVID-19. Sequencing of the DNA from cultured CD4+ T cells was carried out with the Oncomine TCR Beta short-read assay. TCRdb recomputed calls from the PCR reads with MiXCR, one row per CDR3 protein. Here the sample spans 12,000 to 15,000 distinct CDR3 sequences, about a third being singletons. These receptors' antigens are unknown. Treatment noted: roughly nine-day PBMC culture with coronavirus spike peptide pools or control peptides (ViraFEST assay). The source material was cultured CD4+ T cells from blood. The receptors originated from a human donor with COVID-19.

The chain employs TRBV12-3 or TRBV12-4 and TRBJ1-5; D unclear. V lost 3 bases, J lost 0 bases, and 0 bases lay in between. The CDR3 extends over 12 amino acids. Here the CDR3 reads CASSFSNQPQHF. CDR3 nucleotides: TGTGCCAGCAGTTTTAGCAATCAGCCCCAGCATTTT.

This chain joins TRBV6-1 and TRBJ2-3; the D is unclear. This CDR3 spans 12 amino acids. The ends were cut back, 8 bases at V and 2 bases at J, with 8 bases in the middle. The germline V gene has CDR1 MNHNS and CDR2 SASEGT. CDR3 residues: CASSAYTDTQYF. The CDR3, as DNA: TGTGCCAGCTCAGCGTACACAGATACGCAGTATTTT.

The chain has TRBV6-1 and TRBJ2-4; 7 positions agree with TRBD1. The J segment lost 9 bases and the V segment lost 4 bases, leaving 9 bases of the junction unmatched. Germline assignment: CDR1 MNHNS and CDR2 SASEGT. CDR3 length: 14 residues. The CDR3 spells CASSVRGRVAIQYF. CDR3 nucleotides: TGTGCCAGCAGTGTTAGGGGGCGCGTGGCCATTCAGTACTTC.

V and J are TRBV19 and TRBJ1-2; no firm D call. Germline values: CDR1 LNHDA, CDR2 SQIVND (reference sequence). Trimming shortened V by 4 bases and J by 2 bases, and 14 bases separated the two germline ends. This CDR3 has 15 amino acids. The CDR3 sequence: CASSRPQTQNYGYTF. In DNA form, the CDR3 reads TGTGCCAGTAGTAGACCCCAGACCCAAAACTATGGCTACACCTTC.

V usage is TRBV5-1 and J usage is TRBJ2-3; the match to TRBD2 covers 11 bases. CDR1 and CDR2 (germline): SGHRS, YFSETQ. The CDR3 sequence is 16 residues long. The trim removed 2 bases at V and 3 bases at J, leaving 5 bases unmatched. The CDR3 protein is CASSLPSGGSTDTQYF. CDR3 bases: TGCGCCAGCAGCTTACCTAGCGGGGGGTCAACAGATACGCAGTATTTT.

This clonotype was seen only a few times. The gene calls are TRBV19 and TRBJ2-3; D is possibly TRBD1 or TRBD2 (5 bases each). This CDR3 contains 16 residues. The germline gives CDR1 LNHDA, CDR2 SQIVND (reference sequence). The germline V and J ends were trimmed by 7 bases and 6 bases, with 23 bases remaining between them. The CDR3 region is CASKPGLQGAWDTQYF. The CDR3 nucleotides read TGTGCCAGTAAGCCAGGGCTTCAGGGAGCATGGGATACGCAGTATTTT.

This clonotype has only a few counts. The gene calls are TRBV12-3 or TRBV12-4 and TRBJ1-2; D might be TRBD1 (5 bases). The germline V and J ends were trimmed by 3 bases and 5 bases, with 7 bases remaining between them. CDR3 length: 12 amino acids. The CDR3 sequence is CASSFGGYGYTF. The CDR3 DNA reads TGTGCCAGCAGTTTTGGGGGTTATGGCTACACCTTC.

Only a few counts were recorded for this clonotype. The chain has TRBV9 and TRBJ1-1; D might be TRBD1 (5 bases). In germline, CDR1 is SGDLS, CDR2 YYNGEE. This CDR3 has 14 amino acids. V lost 4 bases and J 0 bases, leaving 10 bases between the germline ends. The CDR3 nucleotides read TGTGCCAGCAGCTTCGGGGGGATGAACACTGAAGCTTTCTTT. Translating gives CASSFGGMNTEAFF.

The genes are TRBV27 and TRBJ2-3; D is unresolved. V was cut by 2 bases and J by 0 bases, with 12 bases left in between. Germline values: CDR1 MNHEY, CDR2 SMNVEV (reference sequence). This CDR3 has 16 residues. The CDR3 region has the DNA TGTGCCAGCAGTTTAAATCAGAAATTGAGCACAGATACGCAGTATTTT. Amino acids: CASSLNQKLSTDTQYF.

The chain recombines TRBV5-1 with TRBJ2-2; maybe TRBD1 (5 bases). V shed 1 base and J shed 4 bases, with 11 bases lying between them. This CDR3 region has 15 residues. CDR1 and CDR2 (germline): SGHRS, YFSETQ. The CDR3 DNA sequence: TGCGCCAGCAGCTTGAGGCAGGGTCCCACCGGGGAGCTGTTTTTT. Amino acid sequence: CASSLRQGPTGELFF.

This chain connects TRBV7-2 to TRBJ1-3, with 8 positions matching TRBD1. The CDR3 runs 16 residues. Germline CDR1 SGHTA, CDR2 FQGNSA. The junction had 4 bases not matched to a gene; V was cut back by 2 bases and J by 1 base. The CDR3 nucleotides are TGTGCCAGCAGCTTAACAAGGACAGGGTCTGGAAACACCATATATTTT. Translated, it gives CASSLTRTGSGNTIYF.

In the case of this clonotype: This is likely a read error, given that the CDR3 carries no conserved phenylalanine or tryptophan at its end. The J gene is TRBJ2-3, the V gene TRBV14, with D maybe TRBD2 (5 bases). From germline, CDR1 is SGHDN and CDR2 FVKESK. The V end was cut by 1 base, the J end by 2 bases, with 13 bases between. This CDR3 is built from 16 residues. As DNA, the CDR3 is TGTGCCAGCAGCCAAGGGGCTAGCCCCATCACAGATACGCAGTATTGT. It yields the protein CASSQGASPITDTQYC.

This clonotype occurred a few times. This rearrangement joins TRBV9 to TRBJ2-3; either TRBD1 or TRBD2 may supply D (5 bases each). Germline CDR1 reads SGDLS; CDR2 reads YYNGEE. This CDR3 is 16 amino acids long. With 0 bases removed from V and 1 base from J, the gap between germline ends came to 12 bases. The CDR3 DNA is TGTGCCAGCAGCGTAGGGGGGTCGCAGGGCACAGATACGCAGTATTTT. It encodes CASSVGGSQGTDTQYF.

This clonotype came up a few times. V is TRBV7-3 and J is TRBJ1-1, with 8 bases that match TRBD1. In germline, CDR1 is SGHTA, CDR2 FQGTGA. Germline trimming cut 5 bases from V and 4 bases from J; bases unmatched to any gene: 6. The CDR3 loop spans 14 amino acids. CDR3 sequence: CASSIGQGGTEAFF. Here the CDR3 DNA reads TGTGCCAGCAGCATAGGACAGGGCGGCACTGAAGCTTTCTTT.

In this sample, this clonotype turned up a few times. V usage is TRBV6-2 or TRBV6-3 and J usage is TRBJ2-1; D not certain. Trimming pared 10 bases from V and 5 bases from J, leaving 18 bases between. CDR3 length: 14 amino acids. Germline values: CDR1 MNHEY, CDR2 SVGEGT. In DNA form, the CDR3 reads TGTGCCAACCCGTTCGGACGGACCGACAATGAGCAGTTCTTC. Amino acid sequence: CANPFGRTDNEQFF.

This chain links TRBV11-3 with TRBJ2-7; D gene ambiguous. Germline CDR1 is SGHNT and CDR2 is YENEEA. This CDR3 has 16 residues. V was cut by 1 base and J by 0 bases, with 13 bases left in between. The CDR3 region has the DNA TGTGCCAGCAGCTTAGTCGGCAGGTATCGCTCCTACGAGCAGTACTTC. It codes for CASSLVGRYRSYEQYF.

This clonotype occurred a few times. The V gene is TRBV5-1, the J gene TRBJ1-2; 7 bases align to TRBD1. Germline CDR1 and CDR2: SGHRS and YFSETQ. The ends lost 3 bases at V and 4 bases at J; junction bases unmatched: 6. This CDR3 is built from 14 residues. CDR3 in amino acids: CASSSGTAFYGYTF. In nucleotides, the CDR3 is TGCGCCAGCAGCTCTGGGACAGCGTTCTATGGCTACACCTTC.

The chain combines TRBV20-1 with TRBJ1-2; D gene ambiguous. V lost 5 bases and J lost 6, with 25 bases in between. The CDR3 runs to 16 residues. Germline-derived CDR1 and CDR2 are DFQATT and SNEGSKA (reference sequence). The CDR3 bases are TGCAGTGCTTGGGCGATGGGCGGCGATCGGTCAGATGGCTACACCTTC. Translation gives CSAWAMGGDRSDGYTF.

The table lists this clonotype with a few counts. The chain recombines TRBV7-9 with TRBJ1-1; D is perhaps TRBD1 (5 bases). Looked up from germline, CDR1 is SEHNR and CDR2 is FQNEAQ (reference sequence). CDR3 length: 14 residues. V lost 7 bases and J 2 bases, leaving 14 bases between the germline ends. The CDR3 DNA reads TGTGCCAGCAAGGTGACTGGGGGAAACACTGAAGCTTTCTTT. Translation gives CASKVTGGNTEAFF.

In nucleotides, the CDR3 is TGTGCCAGTGCGCTTTTGATCCCCAAATCACCCCTCCACTTT. Translated, it gives CASALLIPKSPLHF. The chain recombines TRBV19 with TRBJ1-6; D is unresolved. Between the trimmed V and J ends, which lost 8 bases and 10 bases, there was a span of 18 bases. The CDR3 covers 14 residues. Germline-derived CDR1 and CDR2 are LNHDA and SQIVND (reference sequence).

This clonotype was counted only a few times. This rearrangement joins TRBV24-1 to TRBJ2-3, with D unresolved. In germline, CDR1 is KGHDR, CDR2 SFDVKD. V was shortened by 5 bases and J by 4 bases, with 6 bases between the two germline ends. There are 12 residues in the CDR3. This chain's CDR3 is CATSGAADTQYF. CDR3 bases: TGTGCCACCAGTGGCGCGGCAGATACGCAGTATTTT.

J is TRBJ1-6 and V is TRBV6-1, with 8 positions matching TRBD1. The junction had 6 bases not matched to a gene; V was cut back by 7 bases and J by 7 bases. This CDR3 is built from 14 residues. Germline assignment: CDR1 MNHNS and CDR2 SASEGT. Written as DNA, the CDR3 is TGTGCCAGCATCCGGGACAGGACCAATTCACCCCTCCACTTT. It translates to CASIRDRTNSPLHF.

This chain uses TRBV12-3 or TRBV12-4 with TRBJ2-1, with TRBD2 identical over 8 bases. After removal of 7 bases from V and 0 bases from J, the junction contained 2 bases not matched to a gene. This CDR3 contains 14 residues. CDR3 in DNA: TGTGCCAGCACCGCGGGGGGCTCCTACAATGAGCAGTTCTTC. It yields the protein CASTAGGSYNEQFF.

The chain employs TRBV2 and TRBJ1-1, with D tentatively TRBD1 (6 bases). Germline loops: CDR1 SNHLY, CDR2 FYNNEI. The length of the CDR3 is 13 residues. With 8 bases removed from V and 5 bases from J, the gap between germline ends came to 15 bases. CDR3 protein: CASSMAGVTEAFF. CDR3 DNA: TGTGCCAGCTCTATGGCAGGGGTGACTGAAGCTTTCTTT.

The DNA for the CDR3 is TGTGCCACCCCCGGGAGGGGTTCAGCCTACGAGCAGTACTTC. Translation: CATPGRGSAYEQYF. The V gene is TRBV2, the J gene TRBJ2-7; TRBD2 agrees at 8 bases. CDR3 size: 14 residues. In germline, CDR1 is SNHLY, CDR2 FYNNEI. Trimming removed 10 bases from V and 2 bases from J; junction bases left unmatched: 10.

This clonotype was seen a handful of times. This rearrangement joins TRBV19 to TRBJ2-7; maybe TRBD1 (5 bases). Trimming stripped 3 bases from V and 1 base from J, with 13 bases between. Per the germline V gene, CDR1 is LNHDA and CDR2 is SQIVND (reference sequence). This CDR3 comprises 15 residues. This CDR3 reads CASSIGRVSSYEQYF. The CDR3 nucleotides read TGTGCCAGTAGTATCGGCAGGGTTAGTTCCTACGAGCAGTACTTC.

This clonotype has more than one count but fewer than ten. The rearrangement links TRBV20-1 to TRBJ1-1, with D maybe TRBD1 (6 bases). CDR1 and CDR2 from the germline V gene are DFQATT and SNEGSKA (reference sequence). V shed 1 base and J shed 4 bases, with 22 bases lying between them. The CDR3 consists of 17 residues. In DNA, the CDR3 is TGCAGTGCTAGAGCATTGGGGGGCGTTAATTCCGGCACTGAAGCTTTCTTT. Translation gives CSARALGGVNSGTEAFF.